One and the same sample provided the 4 T cell receptor beta chains below, sequenced in a study of cytomegalovirus exposure and HLA in healthy donors. Both 60 Vbeta primers and 13 Jbeta primers went into the PCR. Data came from immunoSEQ multiplex PCR; TCRdb stores just in-frame clones and leaves some out. The data show 85,000 to 130,000 clones, with 75% seen just once and 2.5% to 3.5% held by the top ten. What was sequenced was PBMCs. All receptors come from a male donor in good health and CMV-seropositive.

The CDR3 DNA reads TGTGCCAGCGGGGGACAGGGGGCGGCGGGGGGCACTGAAGCTTTCTTT. Its protein product is CASGGQGAAGGTEAFF. The chain employs TRBV27 and TRBJ1-1, with 12 bases matching TRBD1. Germline V lookup: CDR1 MNHEY, CDR2 SMNVEV (reference sequence). This CDR3 is built from 16 residues. V lost 8 bases, J lost 4 bases, and 11 bases stayed unmatched.

This chain joins TRBV28 and TRBJ2-3, with D maybe TRBD2 (5 bases). Per the germline V gene, CDR1 is MDHEN and CDR2 is SYDVKM. V was pared by 6 bases and J by 1 base, with 17 bases between. CDR3 length equals 16 residues. The CDR3 bases are TGTGCCAGCAGCTTGGTGAGTCGGGGAGGCACAGATACGCAGTATTTT. Protein: CASSLVSRGGTDTQYF.

This clone came up a few times. The chain couples TRBV9 to TRBJ1-3; possible D gene TRBD1, 5 bases. In germline, CDR1 is SGDLS, CDR2 YYNGEE. The CDR3 is 16 amino acids. V was shortened by 3 bases and J by 0 bases, with 13 bases between the two germline ends. The CDR3 DNA sequence: TGTGCCAGCAGCGAGGGGAGGGGTTACTCTGGAAACACCATATATTTT. Translated, it gives CASSEGRGYSGNTIYF.

Concerning this clone itself: At one boundary the junction diverges from the germline segment, which might be a read error. This chain uses TRBV7-2 with TRBJ1-5; D not resolved. The CDR3 consists of 14 residues. Germline CDR1 reads SGHTA; CDR2 reads FQGNSA. DNA of the CDR3: TGTGCCAGCAGCTTAGGTAATAGCAATCAGCCCCAGAATTTT. This translates into CASSLGNSNQPQNF.